These 20 T cell receptor beta chains share one sample of origin, sequenced in a study of cytomegalovirus exposure and HLA in healthy donors (dated by TCRdb to 2016 to 2017). The protocol used for the library was the immunoSEQ multiplex PCR assay. Entries here come from immuneACCESS through TCRdb and include only in-frame sequences with V and J called. Some clones fail to appear in such tables; in the studies checked, an unresolved V gene covers under half of the shortfall, and the cause of the remainder is unknown. The sample contains approximately 220,000 clones, around 90% of them found a single time. The biggest ten clones account for 1% to 1.2% of the sample. Sequenced: PBMCs. The receptors were gathered from a young woman in good health and CMV-seronegative.

CDR3 nucleotides: TGTGCCAGCAGTTTATCTAGGACTAGCGACTACTACGAGCAGTACTTC. This encodes CASSLSRTSDYYEQYF. The chain is built from TRBV28 and TRBJ2-7; 9 bases map to TRBD2. The CDR3 covers 16 residues. Germline V gene lookup returns CDR1 MDHEN and CDR2 SYDVKM. V shed 1 base, J shed 3 bases, and the junction held 7 bases outside the gene matches. Filled out from reference TRBV28 and TRBJ2-7, the complete variable domain reads DVKVTQSSRYLVKRTGEKVFLECVQDMDHENMFWYRQDPGLGLRLIYFSYDVKMKEKGDIPEGYSVSREKKERFSLILESASTNQTSMYLCASSLSRTSDYYEQYFGPGTRLTVT.

This rearrangement joins TRBV9 to TRBJ2-5; the D gene is possibly TRBD2 (5 bases). The germline gives CDR1 SGDLS, CDR2 YYNGEE. V was shortened by 0 bases and J by 2 bases, with 14 bases between the two germline ends. The CDR3 extends over 16 amino acids. CDR3: CASSVVPGGLQETQYF. Here the CDR3 DNA reads TGTGCCAGCAGCGTAGTTCCTGGAGGACTTCAAGAGACCCAGTACTTC.

This clone turned up a few times. The chain uses TRBV7-2 and TRBJ2-7; no firm D call. The CDR3 runs 14 residues. Trimming shortened V by 1 base and J by 2 bases, and 9 bases separated the two germline ends. The germline CDR1 and CDR2 sequences are SGHTA and FQGNSA. This CDR3 reads CASSLVVSTYEQYF. The CDR3 nucleotides read TGTGCCAGCAGCTTAGTAGTCTCTACCTACGAGCAGTACTTC.

Here the CDR3 reads CASSTGIEETQYF. CDR3 DNA sequence: TGCGCCAGCTCGACAGGGATAGAAGAGACCCAGTACTTC. The V call is TRBV5-1, the J call TRBJ2-5; 7 bases are shared with TRBD1. The CDR3 sequence is 13 residues long. CDR1 SGHRS and CDR2 YFSETQ come from the germline V gene. Trimming took 7 bases from V and 3 from J; bases not matched to a gene: 6.

The J gene is TRBJ2-1, the V gene TRBV5-6, with 8 bases lining up with TRBD2. V shed 4 bases, J shed 0 bases, and the junction held 9 bases outside the gene matches. CDR3 length equals 17 residues. Germline V gene sequence: CDR1 SGHDT, CDR2 YYEEEE. The CDR3 loop is CASSISAGTSSYNEQFF. The DNA of the CDR3 is TGTGCCAGCAGCATATCGGCGGGGACTAGCTCCTACAATGAGCAGTTCTTC.

This chain uses TRBV14 with TRBJ2-7, with D maybe TRBD1 (6 bases). Germline V gene data show CDR1 as SGHDN and CDR2 as FVKESK. The CDR3 is 13 amino acids. Trimming left V 4 bases short and J 6 bases short, with 13 bases between. The CDR3 is CASSLLQGLEQYF. For the CDR3, the DNA is TGTGCCAGCAGCCTCCTACAGGGTCTCGAGCAGTACTTC.

V and J are TRBV11-2 and TRBJ1-2; TRBD1 matches at 7 bases. The CDR3 has 14 amino acids. The germline gives CDR1 SGHAT, CDR2 FQNNGV. After removal of 5 bases from V and 6 bases from J, the junction contained 9 bases not matched to a gene. In DNA form, the CDR3 reads TGTGCCAGCAGCCCTGACAGGGTAGGGCATGGCTACACCTTC. It codes for CASSPDRVGHGYTF.

In its sample, this clone was seen once. The V call is TRBV2, the J call TRBJ2-1, with TRBD2 matching over 11 bases. CDR3 size: 18 residues. Per the germline V gene, CDR1 is SNHLY and CDR2 is FYNNEI. V was pared by 5 bases and J by 9 bases, with 18 bases of the junction left unmatched. The CDR3 DNA reads as TGTGCCAGCAGTACCCACGGTAGCGGGAGGGAAGATGCCAGTGAGCAGTTCTTC. Translating gives CASSTHGSGREDASEQFF. The full variable domain, its missing parts supplied by reference TRBV2 and TRBJ2-1, is EPEVTQTPSHQVTQMGQEVILRCVPISNHLYFYWYRQILGQKVEFLVSFYNNEISEKSEIFDDQFSVERPDGSNFTLKIRSTKLEDSAMYFCASSTHGSGREDASEQFFGPGTRLTVL.

The V and J genes are TRBV5-6 and TRBJ2-7; 7 positions match TRBD2. Germline CDR1 is SGHDT and CDR2 is YYEEEE. With 0 bases clipped from V and 3 bases from J, the junction kept 3 bases outside the gene matches. CDR3 length: 14 amino acids. This chain's CDR3 is CASSLGGLSYEQYF. The CDR3 coding sequence is TGTGCCAGCAGCTTGGGGGGACTAAGCTACGAGCAGTACTTC.

The CDR3 nucleotides are TGTGCCAGCTCACCACAGGGACAGCTTAATGAAAAACTGTTTTTT. It is translated as CASSPQGQLNEKLFF. The chain is built from TRBV18 and TRBJ1-4, with 7 bases lining up with TRBD1. The germline gives CDR1 KGHSH, CDR2 LQKENI. The CDR3 extends over 15 amino acids. With V trimmed by 1 base and J by 4 bases, 3 bases remained unmatched.

This chain links TRBV5-6 with TRBJ1-1; the D gene is possibly TRBD1 (6 bases). Trimming took 6 bases from V and 5 from J, leaving 20 bases between them. This CDR3 is built from 15 residues. Germline assignment: CDR1 SGHDT and CDR2 YYEEEE. The CDR3 coding sequence is TGTGCCAGCACCCAACGGTCAGGGGCGCGGACTGAAGCTTTCTTT. Translated: CASTQRSGARTEAFF.

CDR3 sequence (DNA): TGTGCCAGCAGGATCGGACTAGCGGGAGGTCGGTTAGGCGACGAGCAGTACTTC. Encoded protein: CASRIGLAGGRLGDEQYF. V usage is TRBV28 and J usage is TRBJ2-7; 14 nucleotides match TRBD2. The ends lost 6 bases at V and 5 bases at J; junction bases unmatched: 15. Germline loops: CDR1 MDHEN, CDR2 SYDVKM. This CDR3 has 18 residues.

The chain carries TRBV11-2 and TRBJ2-7, with 10 bases lining up with TRBD2. The V segment lost 5 bases and the J segment 2 bases; nucleotides outside the gene matches: 6. Per the germline V gene, CDR1 is SGHAT and CDR2 is FQNNGV. The CDR3 sequence is 15 residues long. CDR3 nucleotides: TGTGCCAGCAGCCTTGGACTAGCGGAAACCTACGAGCAGTACTTC. As protein: CASSLGLAETYEQYF. Supplemented by reference TRBV11-2 and TRBJ2-7, the full variable domain reads EAGVAQSPRYKIIEKRQSVAFWCNPISGHATLYWYQQILGQGPKLLIQFQNNGVVDDSQLPKDRFSAERLKGVDSTLKIQPAKLEDSAVYLCASSLGLAETYEQYFGPGTRLTVT.

This clone has only a few counts. The rearrangement joins TRBV11-2 to TRBJ2-2; D unresolved. The V gene lost 10 bases and the J gene lost 5 bases, with 5 bases spanning the gap. The CDR3 spans 10 residues. The germline CDR1 and CDR2 sequences are SGHAT and FQNNGV. The CDR3 region is CAIETGELFF. As DNA, the CDR3 is TGTGCCATCGAGACCGGGGAGCTGTTTTTT. Filled out from reference TRBV11-2 and TRBJ2-2, the complete variable domain reads EAGVAQSPRYKIIEKRQSVAFWCNPISGHATLYWYQQILGQGPKLLIQFQNNGVVDDSQLPKDRFSAERLKGVDSTLKIQPAKLEDSAVYLCAIETGELFFGEGSRLTVL.

The V and J genes are TRBV19 and TRBJ2-1; TRBD2 agrees at 7 bases. The CDR3 sequence is 15 residues long. V gave up 6 bases and J gave up 5 bases; unmatched junction bases: 10. CDR1 is LNHDA and CDR2 is SQIVND in the germline V gene (reference sequence). As DNA, the CDR3 is TGTGCCAGTAGGGTTAGCGGGCCACAGGACAATGAGCAGTTCTTC. Amino acid sequence: CASRVSGPQDNEQFF.

The chain joins TRBV2 to TRBJ1-5; tentative D call: TRBD1 (6 bases). The CDR3 covers 15 residues. Germline V lookup: CDR1 SNHLY, CDR2 FYNNEI. V was pared by 6 bases and J by 4 bases, with 16 bases between. The chain's CDR3 is CASSPRGGQNQPQHF. The CDR3 nucleotides are TGTGCCAGCAGCCCGAGGGGGGGACAAAATCAGCCCCAGCATTTT.

This chain uses TRBV29-1 with TRBJ2-7, with 7 bases aligning to TRBD1. The CDR3 spans 13 residues. Trimming at V came to 5 bases and at J to 1 base, leaving 5 bases not matched to a gene. Per germline, CDR1 SQVTM and CDR2 ANQGSEA. CDR3: CSVTGTASYEQYF. CDR3 coding DNA: TGCAGCGTTACCGGGACAGCTTCCTACGAGCAGTACTTC.

This clone was seen a single time. This chain uses TRBV6-1 with TRBJ2-5; possibly TRBD2 for D (7 bases). CDR3 length equals 16 residues. The germline gives CDR1 MNHNS, CDR2 SASEGT. Trimming took off 2 bases at V and 6 bases at J, with 19 bases between the two ends. In DNA, the CDR3 is TGTGCCAGCAGTGAACAGAGGGGGGGCTGGGGTAAGACCCAGTACTTC. The encoded protein is CASSEQRGGWGKTQYF.

The rearrangement joins TRBV5-8 to TRBJ2-5, with D uncertain. Germline V lookup: CDR1 SGHTS, CDR2 YDEGEE. The CDR3 totals 18 residues. Trimming removed 0 bases at V and 2 bases at J, with 20 bases between. The CDR3 region is CASSLVFWSRRLQETQYF. The CDR3 coding sequence is TGTGCCAGCAGCTTGGTCTTTTGGTCCCGGCGGTTACAAGAGACCCAGTACTTC.

Here the CDR3 reads CASRGTGLGYNEQFF. The CDR3, as DNA: TGTGCCAGCAGGGGAACGGGACTAGGATACAATGAGCAGTTCTTC. The chain is built from TRBV6-5 and TRBJ2-1, with 8 bases aligning to TRBD2. The germline V gene encodes CDR1 MNHEY and CDR2 SVGAGI. The CDR3 extends over 15 amino acids. V shed 6 bases, J shed 4 bases, and the junction held 8 bases outside the gene matches.